The 20 T cell receptor beta chains below were found in one sample sequenced in a study of T cells in Graves' hyperthyroidism and ophthalmopathy. Amplification yielded TCR beta CDR3 regions, with RNA transcripts as the source. The HTBI set primed first-round TCR CDR3 RT-PCR. TCRdb independently ran MiXCR on the multiplex PCR reads; one entry per CDR3 protein. Among about 350,000 distinct CDR3 sequences listed, around a sixth were seen once. Sequenced input: blood. Receptor source: a woman aged 40 to 50 with Graves' ophthalmopathy.

In this sample, this clonotype turned up many times. The chain carries TRBV6-2 or TRBV6-3 and TRBJ2-7; 9 nucleotides align to TRBD2. Per germline, CDR1 MNHEY and CDR2 SVGEGT. V shed 2 bases and J 7 bases; nucleotides not matched to a gene: 6. The CDR3 loop spans 14 amino acids. This chain's CDR3 is CASSYAGGPGEQYF. In DNA form, the CDR3 reads TGTGCCAGCAGTTACGCGGGAGGGCCCGGTGAGCAGTACTTC.

In its sample, this clonotype was seen many times. The gene calls are TRBV7-3 and TRBJ2-5, with 7 positions matching TRBD1. V shed 5 bases and J 5 bases; nucleotides not matched to a gene: 11. Germline values: CDR1 SGHTA, CDR2 FQGTGA. CDR3 length: 15 amino acids. CDR3 DNA sequence: TGTGCCAGCAGCCGAGGTCCGACAGGGTATGAGACCCAGTACTTC. As protein: CASSRGPTGYETQYF.

This clonotype occurred many times. The chain combines TRBV28 with TRBJ2-7, with TRBD2 matching 11 bases. This CDR3 region has 14 residues. CDR1 is MDHEN and CDR2 is SYDVKM in the germline V gene. The V segment lost 5 bases and the J segment 5 bases; nucleotides outside the gene matches: 5. The DNA of the CDR3 is TGTGCCAGCAGTCCACTAGCGGGAGACCACGAGCAGTACTTC. Its translation: CASSPLAGDHEQYF.

This clonotype was counted at least ten times. The chain employs TRBV7-2 and TRBJ1-2; D is uncertain. CDR1 and CDR2 from the germline V gene are SGHTA and FQGNSA. This CDR3 spans 14 amino acids. V lost 2 bases, J lost 4 bases, and 11 bases lay in between. Here the CDR3 DNA reads TGTGCCAGCAGCTTAAGAGACCCACGCTATGGCTACACCTTC. Translating it yields CASSLRDPRYGYTF.

This clonotype was recorded many times. The chain has TRBV28 and TRBJ1-1; tentative D call: TRBD1 (5 bases). CDR3 size: 14 residues. Germline CDR1 reads MDHEN; CDR2 reads SYDVKM. V lost 3 bases, J lost 0 bases, and 8 bases lay in between. The CDR3 is CASSLTDMNTEAFF. CDR3 nucleotide sequence: TGTGCCAGCAGTTTGACAGACATGAACACTGAAGCTTTCTTT.

With regard to this clonotype: A read error may explain this, as a much larger clone is one base away. The chain carries TRBV29-1 and TRBJ1-1, with a weak D call TRBD1 (5 bases). The CDR3 consists of 12 residues. Between the trimmed V and J ends, which lost 4 bases and 11 bases, there was a span of 17 bases. CDR1 SQVTM and CDR2 ANQGSEA come from the germline V gene. The chain's CDR3 is CSVVVRVSRAFF. The CDR3 nucleotides are TGCAGCGTTGTGGTCAGGGTTAGTCGGGCTTTCTTT.

This sequence joins TRBV19 and TRBJ2-7; the match to TRBD1 covers 8 bases. This CDR3 has 15 amino acids. Trimming cost V 3 bases and J 4 bases; bases outside gene matches: 8. Germline lookup yields CDR1 LNHDA and CDR2 SQIVND (reference sequence). CDR3 sequence reads: CASSIKTGVGYEQYF. CDR3 in DNA: TGTGCCAGTAGTATCAAGACAGGGGTCGGGTACGAGCAGTACTTC.

This clonotype has at least ten counts. V gene TRBV7-2 combines with J gene TRBJ2-7; D uncertain. This CDR3 is built from 14 residues. V was pared by 1 base and J by 0 bases, with 7 bases between. Germline CDR1 SGHTA, CDR2 FQGNSA. The CDR3 nucleotides are TGTGCCAGCAGCTTAGTCCTAAGCTCCTACGAGCAGTACTTC. Translating gives CASSLVLSSYEQYF.

This clonotype has ten or more counts. The genes are TRBV7-2 and TRBJ2-7; D is undetermined. CDR1 is SGHTA and CDR2 is FQGNSA in the germline V gene. Trimming left V 1 base short and J 2 bases short, with 9 bases between. The CDR3 spans 14 residues. The CDR3 DNA follows: TGTGCCAGCAGCTTAGTCGGTCATACCTACGAGCAGTACTTC. Protein sequence: CASSLVGHTYEQYF.

This clonotype was detected ten times or more. This chain connects TRBV6-2 or TRBV6-3 to TRBJ2-2; TRBD2 agrees at 9 bases. The CDR3 totals 17 residues. CDR1 is MNHEY and CDR2 is SVGEGT in the germline V gene. V shed 2 bases and J 5 bases; nucleotides not matched to a gene: 9. As DNA, the CDR3 is TGTGCCAGCAGTTACACGAGTAGCGGGAGATTTACCGGGGAGCTGTTTTTT. It is translated as CASSYTSSGRFTGELFF.

This clonotype was seen repeatedly, ten times or more. V gene TRBV11-2 combines with J gene TRBJ2-7; maybe TRBD2 (6 bases). CDR3 size: 14 residues. Trimming removed 1 base from V and 6 bases from J, with 13 bases in between. Germline CDR1 is SGHAT and CDR2 is FQNNGV. CDR3 sequence (DNA): TGTGCCAGCAGCTTAGGCTGGGGGGTAGGCGAGCAGTACTTC. It encodes CASSLGWGVGEQYF. The whole variable domain, remainder taken from reference TRBV11-2 and TRBJ2-7, is EAGVAQSPRYKIIEKRQSVAFWCNPISGHATLYWYQQILGQGPKLLIQFQNNGVVDDSQLPKDRFSAERLKGVDSTLKIQPAKLEDSAVYLCASSLGWGVGEQYFGPGTRLTVT.

This clonotype was seen ten or more times. The J gene is TRBJ2-5, the V gene TRBV4-3; 8 nucleotides align to TRBD2. CDR1 and CDR2 from the germline V gene are LGHNA and YSLEER. The CDR3 covers 17 residues. The V gene end was trimmed by 3 bases and the J gene end by 2 bases; junction bases not matched to a gene: 11. The CDR3 DNA sequence: TGCGCCAGCAGCCAGGAAAGAAGCGGGAGCACTCAAGAGACCCAGTACTTC. Translating gives CASSQERSGSTQETQYF.

In this sample, this clonotype turned up many times. This chain joins TRBV27 and TRBJ1-2; D is perhaps TRBD1 (5 bases). This CDR3 is 14 amino acids long. The ends were cut back, 3 bases at V and 1 base at J, with 9 bases in the middle. Germline V gives CDR1 MNHEY, CDR2 SMNVEV (reference sequence). The CDR3 region is CASSFRAFNYGYTF. The DNA for the CDR3 is TGTGCCAGCAGTTTCAGGGCTTTTAACTATGGCTACACCTTC.

This clonotype was observed many times. The chain has TRBV20-1 and TRBJ2-2; D is perhaps TRBD1 or TRBD2 (5 bases each). V was cut by 6 bases and J by 3 bases, with 8 bases left in between. The germline V gene encodes CDR1 DFQATT and CDR2 SNEGSKA (reference sequence). The CDR3 is 12 residues long. In DNA form, the CDR3 reads TGCAGTGCCGGGACCCACACCGGGGAGCTGTTTTTT. This encodes CSAGTHTGELFF.

This clonotype came up many times. The V gene is TRBV28, the J gene TRBJ1-2; 8 bases are shared with TRBD1. V lost 3 bases, J lost 10 bases, and 10 bases stayed unmatched. CDR1 is MDHEN and CDR2 is SYDVKM in the germline V gene. CDR3 length: 14 amino acids. The CDR3 region has the DNA TGTGCCAGCAGTTTTATCGGGACAGGATACGACTACACCTTC. Its protein is CASSFIGTGYDYTF.

This chain connects TRBV6-1 to TRBJ2-7, with D possibly being TRBD2 (5 bases). CDR3 length equals 14 residues. V shed 3 bases and J shed 6 bases, with 15 bases lying between them. Germline V gene data show CDR1 as MNHNS and CDR2 as SASEGT. This CDR3 reads CASSDLTSTREQYF. DNA for the CDR3: TGTGCCAGCAGTGACTTAACTAGTACCCGCGAGCAGTACTTC.

This clonotype has ten or more counts. This may come from a read error, since a much larger clone is one base off. This sequence joins TRBV15 and TRBJ1-2, with D possibly TRBD1 on 5 matching bases. Germline CDR1 and CDR2: LNHNV and YYDKDF (reference sequence). This CDR3 region has 16 residues. The CDR3 DNA reads as TGTGCCACCGGCAGAGATTGGGGGGGTGTTAACTATGGCTACACCTTC. Protein: CATGRDWGGVNYGYTF.

This clonotype was detected ten times or more. The chain carries TRBV12-3 or TRBV12-4 and TRBJ2-5; the D gene is possibly TRBD2 (6 bases). Trimming removed 6 bases from V and 2 bases from J, with 13 bases in between. The CDR3 loop spans 14 amino acids. This chain's CDR3 is CASRNSGFQETQYF. CDR3 nucleotides: TGTGCCAGCAGGAACAGCGGGTTTCAAGAGACCCAGTACTTC.

This clonotype occurred many times. The rearrangement links TRBV6-2 or TRBV6-3 to TRBJ2-7; D not certain. V dropped 2 bases and J dropped 7 bases, with 6 bases sitting between them. This CDR3 is built from 11 residues. Germline CDR1 reads MNHEY; CDR2 reads SVGEGT. The CDR3 DNA reads as TGTGCCAGCAGTTACCCGAGTGAGCAGTACTTC. It is translated as CASSYPSEQYF.

This clonotype was counted between two and nine times. A much larger clone differs by one base, so this may be a read error. V usage is TRBV11-2 and J usage is TRBJ1-1; D may be TRBD1 (5 bases). The ends were cut back, 6 bases at V and 3 bases at J, with 20 bases in the middle. This CDR3 region has 16 residues. CDR1 is SGHAT, CDR2 FQNNGV, per germline. Here the CDR3 reads CASRFGGVEGDTEAFF. CDR3 bases: TGTGCCAGCAGGTTCGGAGGGGTAGAGGGTGACACTGAAGCTTTCTTT.